This T cell receptor (beta chain) was profiled in a study of cytomegalovirus exposure and HLA in healthy donors. General study results and limits: In a later analysis, first-cohort TCR clusters were found to tend to co-occur in the 120 validation repertoires. The study put roughly 160 TCR beta chains on its list as cytomegalovirus-associated.

TCRdb's copy holds only in-frame clones and misses some; the assay was immunoSEQ multiplex PCR. The sample lists some 45,000 clones, approximately 90% occurring once. A word on this clone: Its target is not known.

Germline V gene data show CDR1 as LGHNA and CDR2 as YNFKEQ. V was clipped by 6 bases and J by 3 bases; unmatched bases: 10. The CDR3 covers 16 residues. The chain couples TRBV4-2 to TRBJ2-1; 8 bases are a match to TRBD2. This TCR was sampled from a man between 18 and 29 years old in good health and CMV-seronegative. The specimen sequenced was PBMCs. The DNA for the CDR3 is TGTGCCAGCAGTCAACCCGGGACTAGTAGCTACAATGAGCAGTTCTTC. Protein product: CASSQPGTSSYNEQFF.